These 21 T cell receptor beta chains were all obtained from the same sample, sequenced in a study of cytomegalovirus exposure and HLA in healthy donors. Using immunoSEQ multiplex PCR, the repertoire was profiled, and TCRdb retains in-frame clones only, with some absent. The repertoire holds 250,000 to 300,000 clones, with 90% as singletons. The sequencing sample was made of PBMCs. Every receptor here comes from a young woman in good health and CMV-seronegative.

CDR3 nucleotides: TGTGCCAGCAGTGAAGGGGGCATTAAAAACATTCAGTACTTC. Its protein is CASSEGGIKNIQYF. The V gene is TRBV6-1, the J gene TRBJ2-4; D is perhaps TRBD1 (5 bases). Trimming shortened V by 1 base and J by 4 bases, and 8 bases separated the two germline ends. Germline loops: CDR1 MNHNS, CDR2 SASEGT. This CDR3 is built from 14 residues.

V and J are TRBV28 and TRBJ1-4; 8 bases match TRBD1. Germline loops: CDR1 MDHEN, CDR2 SYDVKM. There are 14 residues in the CDR3. The ends lost 4 bases at V and 6 bases at J; junction bases unmatched: 4. CDR3: CASSSGQDYEKLFF. The CDR3, as DNA: TGTGCCAGCAGTTCGGGACAGGACTATGAAAAACTGTTTTTT.

The table lists this clone with a few counts. In nucleotides, the CDR3 is TGCGCCAGCAGCCAAGGATGGGGCGCCTACGAGCAGTACGTC. It codes for CASSQGWGAYEQYV. V and J are TRBV4-1 and TRBJ2-7; perhaps TRBD1 as D (5 bases). With 1 base removed from V and 2 bases from J, the gap between germline ends came to 9 bases. This CDR3 has 14 amino acids. The germline gives CDR1 MGHRA, CDR2 YSYEKL.

This clone turned up a few times. Other DNA sequences from this sample encode an identical CDR3 as well. The chain links TRBV5-1 to TRBJ1-2; possibly TRBD1 for D (5 bases). Germline V gene data show CDR1 as SGHRS and CDR2 as YFSETQ. The CDR3 has 13 amino acids. V lost 0 bases and J 7 bases, leaving 10 bases between the germline ends. CDR3 coding DNA: TGCGCCAGCAGCTTGGGCCAGGGCGGTGGCTACACCTTC. Translation: CASSLGQGGGYTF.

This chain links TRBV7-2 with TRBJ2-5, with 9 bases identical to TRBD2. There are 16 residues in the CDR3. Germline V gene sequence: CDR1 SGHTA, CDR2 FQGNSA. The V and J ends lost 1 base and 3 bases, in that order; junction bases with no gene match: 6. The CDR3 DNA follows: TGTGCCAGCAGCTTAGACGCCCCTAGCGGGGAAGAGACCCAGTACTTC. Protein: CASSLDAPSGEETQYF.

The V and J genes are TRBV27 and TRBJ2-2; 7 nucleotides line up with TRBD1. Germline-derived CDR1 and CDR2 are MNHEY and SMNVEV (reference sequence). This CDR3 comprises 14 residues. The V segment lost 7 bases and the J segment 4 bases; nucleotides outside the gene matches: 6. Written as DNA, the CDR3 is TGTGCCAGCACCTGGGACAGTTTCACCGGGGAGCTGTTTTTT. Translation gives CASTWDSFTGELFF.

The chain's CDR3 is CASARVEETQYF. CDR3 DNA: TGTGCCAGCGCCCGCGTAGAAGAGACCCAGTACTTC. The rearrangement links TRBV7-9 to TRBJ2-5; no firm D call. Germline V lookup: CDR1 SEHNR, CDR2 FQNEAQ (reference sequence). This CDR3 has 12 amino acids. Trimming cost V 8 bases and J 3 bases, with 10 bases left between them. Variable domain in full (rest from reference TRBV7-9 and TRBJ2-5): DTGVSQNPRHKITKRGQNVTFRCDPISEHNRLYWYRQTLGQGPEFLTYFQNEAQLEKSRLLSDRFSAERPKGSFSTLEIQRTEQGDSAMYLCASARVEETQYFGPGTRLLVL.

The V and J genes are TRBV7-9 and TRBJ2-5, with 7 bases aligning to TRBD1. This CDR3 has 15 amino acids. With V trimmed by 3 bases and J by 2 bases, 6 bases remained unmatched. CDR1 is SEHNR and CDR2 is FQNEAQ in the germline V gene (reference sequence). CDR3: CASSFGTVKQETQYF. DNA of the CDR3: TGTGCCAGCAGCTTCGGGACAGTAAAACAAGAGACCCAGTACTTC.

The chain combines TRBV7-9 with TRBJ2-1; 7 bases map to TRBD1. With V trimmed by 4 bases and J by 4 bases, 13 bases remained unmatched. CDR1 is SEHNR, CDR2 FQNEAQ, per germline (reference sequence). This CDR3 contains 17 residues. CDR3 nucleotide sequence: TGTGCCAGCAGCTATCCAACGGCAGGGGGTCAGTACAATGAGCAGTTCTTC. It is translated as CASSYPTAGGQYNEQFF.

The gene calls are TRBV18 and TRBJ1-1, with D possibly TRBD1 on 5 matching bases. Trimming pared 8 bases from V and 3 bases from J, leaving 13 bases between. The CDR3 is made up of 13 amino acids. Germline loops: CDR1 KGHSH, CDR2 LQKENI. The CDR3 reads CASGKGEDTEAFF. In nucleotides, the CDR3 is TGTGCCAGCGGAAAAGGGGAGGACACTGAAGCTTTCTTT.

The chain combines TRBV5-1 with TRBJ2-7, with 9 bases fitting TRBD1. CDR1 and CDR2 (germline): SGHRS, YFSETQ. V lost 4 bases to trimming and J lost 2 bases; unmatched junction nucleotides: 7. CDR3 length: 15 residues. CDR3 coding DNA: TGCGCCAGCAGCAAAGACAGGGGGACTACCTACGAGCAGTACTTC. It codes for CASSKDRGTTYEQYF.

The CDR3 sequence: CATLGSDRANTGELFF. CDR3 sequence (DNA): TGTGCCACACTGGGATCCGACAGGGCGAACACCGGGGAGCTGTTTTTT. V and J are TRBV19 and TRBJ2-2; 7 nucleotides align to TRBD1. The CDR3 covers 16 residues. CDR1 and CDR2 (germline): LNHDA, SQIVND (reference sequence). Unmatched junction bases numbered 11, after V lost 10 bases and J lost 0 bases.

The chain links TRBV27 to TRBJ1-2; D is perhaps TRBD1 (5 bases). Germline V gives CDR1 MNHEY, CDR2 SMNVEV (reference sequence). This CDR3 region has 14 residues. V dropped 2 bases and J dropped 8 bases, with 15 bases sitting between them. The CDR3 sequence: CASSLHRSLAGYTF. The CDR3 DNA follows: TGTGCCAGCAGTTTACACAGGTCACTAGCGGGCTACACCTTC.

The V and J genes are TRBV19 and TRBJ2-1, with 8 bases aligning to TRBD2. With 2 bases clipped from V and 3 bases from J, the junction kept 9 bases outside the gene matches. This CDR3 has 17 amino acids. Germline V lookup: CDR1 LNHDA, CDR2 SQIVND (reference sequence). The CDR3 region has the DNA TGTGCCAGTAGTATACCGAAATGGACTAGCAGCTACAATGAGCAGTTCTTC. Translated, it gives CASSIPKWTSSYNEQFF.

The chain combines TRBV28 with TRBJ1-5; 11 nucleotides line up with TRBD1. Germline assignment: CDR1 MDHEN and CDR2 SYDVKM. This CDR3 comprises 15 residues. The trim removed 3 bases at V and 5 bases at J, leaving 3 bases unmatched. CDR3 residues: CASSFRTGGDQPQHF. CDR3 nucleotide sequence: TGTGCCAGCAGTTTTCGGACAGGGGGCGATCAGCCCCAGCATTTT.

This clone has only one observation. CDR3: CASSSPAYEQYF. In DNA, the CDR3 is TGTGCCAGCAGTTCCCCCGCCTACGAGCAGTACTTC. The gene calls are TRBV6-5 and TRBJ2-7; D unclear. The CDR3 sequence is 12 residues long. V lost 4 bases and J lost 2, with 6 bases in between. In germline, CDR1 is MNHEY, CDR2 SVGAGI.

The chain is built from TRBV27 and TRBJ2-4; TRBD1 matches at 9 bases. Germline trimming cut 8 bases from V and 6 bases from J; bases unmatched to any gene: 5. The CDR3 sequence is 13 residues long. CDR1 and CDR2 from the germline V gene are MNHEY and SMNVEV (reference sequence). CDR3 DNA: TGTGCCAGCCGGGACAGGGCGGGAAACATTCAGTACTTC. Protein product: CASRDRAGNIQYF.

CDR3 bases: TGTGCCAGCAGTTTATCGCTAGCGGGGGTCCTTAGCACAGATACGCAGTATTTT. Encoded protein: CASSLSLAGVLSTDTQYF. The chain links TRBV27 to TRBJ2-3, with 10 bases aligning to TRBD2. V trimming: 0 bases; J trimming: 0 bases; junction bases outside the gene matches: 6. The CDR3 has 18 residues. Looked up from germline, CDR1 is MNHEY and CDR2 is SMNVEV (reference sequence).

The gene calls are TRBV5-4 and TRBJ2-3; tentative D call: TRBD2 (6 bases). With 2 bases removed from V and 2 bases from J, the gap between germline ends came to 15 bases. Germline CDR1 SGHNT, CDR2 YYREEE (reference sequence). The CDR3 has 16 amino acids. CDR3 in amino acids: CASSFLTSRSTDTQYF. The CDR3 nucleotides read TGTGCCAGCAGCTTCCTGACTAGTCGTTCCACAGATACGCAGTATTTT.

The rearrangement joins TRBV5-1 to TRBJ1-3; D not certain. Trimming took 8 bases from V and 0 from J, leaving 6 bases between them. This CDR3 has 12 residues. In germline, CDR1 is SGHRS, CDR2 YFSETQ. CDR3 sequence (DNA): TGCGCCAGTACAGACTCTGGAAACACCATATATTTT. It is translated as CASTDSGNTIYF.

This clone was seen only a few times. The chain uses TRBV5-1 and TRBJ1-4; 9 bases match TRBD1. The CDR3 runs to 13 residues. CDR1 SGHRS and CDR2 YFSETQ come from the germline V gene. V dropped 0 bases and J dropped 16; count of bases not matched to a gene: 7. This chain's CDR3 is CASSLVGQGPPFF. In DNA form, the CDR3 reads TGCGCCAGCAGCTTGGTAGGACAGGGGCCCCCGTTTTTT.